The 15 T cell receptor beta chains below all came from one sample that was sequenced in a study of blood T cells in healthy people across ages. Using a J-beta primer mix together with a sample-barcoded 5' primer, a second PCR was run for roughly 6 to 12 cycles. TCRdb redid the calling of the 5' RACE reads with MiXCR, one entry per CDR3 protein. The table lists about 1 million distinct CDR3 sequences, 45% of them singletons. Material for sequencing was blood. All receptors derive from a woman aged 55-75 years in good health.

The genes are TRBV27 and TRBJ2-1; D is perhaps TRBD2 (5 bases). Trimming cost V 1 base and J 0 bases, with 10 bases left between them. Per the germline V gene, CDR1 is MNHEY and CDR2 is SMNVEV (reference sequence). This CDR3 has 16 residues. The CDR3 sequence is CASSLYSASSYNEQFF. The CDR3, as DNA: TGTGCCAGCAGTTTATATAGCGCCAGCTCCTACAATGAGCAGTTCTTC.

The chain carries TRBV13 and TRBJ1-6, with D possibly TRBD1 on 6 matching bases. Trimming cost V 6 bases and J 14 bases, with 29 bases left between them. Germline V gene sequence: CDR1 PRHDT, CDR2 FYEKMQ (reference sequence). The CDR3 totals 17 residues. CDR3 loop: CASSTRRAGGRYFTLHF. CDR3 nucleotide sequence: TGTGCCAGCAGTACAAGACGGGCTGGGGGCCGCTATTTTACCCTCCACTTT.

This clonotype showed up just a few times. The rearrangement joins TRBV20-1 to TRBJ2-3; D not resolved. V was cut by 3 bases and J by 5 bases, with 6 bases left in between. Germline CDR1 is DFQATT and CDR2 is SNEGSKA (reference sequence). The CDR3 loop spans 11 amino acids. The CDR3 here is CSASVVDTQYF. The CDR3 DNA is TGCAGTGCTAGCGTGGTAGATACGCAGTATTTT.

The CDR3 DNA sequence: TGTGCCAGCCGCCCCAGACAGGGCTACACTGAAGCTTTCTTT. This sequence encodes CASRPRQGYTEAFF. The V gene is TRBV27, the J gene TRBJ1-1, with 7 bases matching TRBD1. Germline-derived CDR1 and CDR2 are MNHEY and SMNVEV (reference sequence). The CDR3 sequence is 14 residues long. Trimming cost V 8 bases and J 3 bases; bases outside gene matches: 9.

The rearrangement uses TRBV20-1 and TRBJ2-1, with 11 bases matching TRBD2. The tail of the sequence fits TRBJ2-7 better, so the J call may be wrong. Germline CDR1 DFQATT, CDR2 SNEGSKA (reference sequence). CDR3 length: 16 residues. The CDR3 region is CSAPLAGGSSYNEQYF. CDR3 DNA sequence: TGCAGTGCTCCTCTAGCGGGAGGTAGCTCCTACAATGAGCAGTACTTC.

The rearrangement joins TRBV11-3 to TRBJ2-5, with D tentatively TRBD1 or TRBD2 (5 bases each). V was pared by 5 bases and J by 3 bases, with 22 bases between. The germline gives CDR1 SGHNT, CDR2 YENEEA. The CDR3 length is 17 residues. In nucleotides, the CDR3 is TGTGCCAGCAGCCCGGGGACGGTGGCTCGCCTAAAAGAGACCCAGTACTTC. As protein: CASSPGTVARLKETQYF.

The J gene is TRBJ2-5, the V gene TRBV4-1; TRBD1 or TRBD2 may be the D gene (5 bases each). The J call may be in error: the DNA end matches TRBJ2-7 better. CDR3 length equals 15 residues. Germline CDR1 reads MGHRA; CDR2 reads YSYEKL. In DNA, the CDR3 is TGCGCCAGCAACCCTTCCGGGACCCTGGGGCACGAGCAGTACTTC. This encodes CASNPSGTLGHEQYF.

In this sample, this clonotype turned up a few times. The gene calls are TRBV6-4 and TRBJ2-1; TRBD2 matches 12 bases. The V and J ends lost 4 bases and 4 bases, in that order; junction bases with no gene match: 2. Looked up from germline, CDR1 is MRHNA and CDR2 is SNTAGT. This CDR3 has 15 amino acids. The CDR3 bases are TGTGCCAGCAGTGGGGGGACTAGCGGGTACAATGAGCAGTTCTTC. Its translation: CASSGGTSGYNEQFF.

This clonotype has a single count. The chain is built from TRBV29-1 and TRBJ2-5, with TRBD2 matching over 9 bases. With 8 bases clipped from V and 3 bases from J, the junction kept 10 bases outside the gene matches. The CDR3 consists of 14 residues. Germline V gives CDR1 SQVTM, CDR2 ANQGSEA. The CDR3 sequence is CSSRGGRGEETQYF. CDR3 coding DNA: TGCAGCTCAAGGGGCGGGAGGGGGGAAGAGACCCAGTACTTC.

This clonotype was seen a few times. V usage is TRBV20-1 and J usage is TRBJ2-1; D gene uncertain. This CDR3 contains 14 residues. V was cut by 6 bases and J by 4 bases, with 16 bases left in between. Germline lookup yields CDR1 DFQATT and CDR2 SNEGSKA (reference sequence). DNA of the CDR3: TGCAGTGCCGCCGTTTTGGCCTCGTACAATGAGCAGTTCTTC. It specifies CSAAVLASYNEQFF.

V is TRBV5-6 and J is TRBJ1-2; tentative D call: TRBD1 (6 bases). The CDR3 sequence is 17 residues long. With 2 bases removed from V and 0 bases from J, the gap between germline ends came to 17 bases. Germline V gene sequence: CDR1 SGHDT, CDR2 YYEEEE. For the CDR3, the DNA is TGTGCCAGCAGCTTCCGAGTGGGGGACATGACTAACTATGGCTACACCTTC. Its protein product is CASSFRVGDMTNYGYTF.

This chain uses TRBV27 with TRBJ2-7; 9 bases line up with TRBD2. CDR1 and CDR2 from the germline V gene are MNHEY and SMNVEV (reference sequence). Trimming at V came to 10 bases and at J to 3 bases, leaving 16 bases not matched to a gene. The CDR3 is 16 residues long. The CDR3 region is CATQKTSGLNGYEQYF. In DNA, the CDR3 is TGTGCCACTCAGAAGACTAGCGGACTAAATGGCTACGAGCAGTACTTC.

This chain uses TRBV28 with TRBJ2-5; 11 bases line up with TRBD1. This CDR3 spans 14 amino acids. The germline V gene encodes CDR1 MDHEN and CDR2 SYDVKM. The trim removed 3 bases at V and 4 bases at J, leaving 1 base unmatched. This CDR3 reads CASSFGTGGETQYF. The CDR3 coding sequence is TGTGCCAGCAGTTTTGGGACAGGGGGAGAGACCCAGTACTTC.

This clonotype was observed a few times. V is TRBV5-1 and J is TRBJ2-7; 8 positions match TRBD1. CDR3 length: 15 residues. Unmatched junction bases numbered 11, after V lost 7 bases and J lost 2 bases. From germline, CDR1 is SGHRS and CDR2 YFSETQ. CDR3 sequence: CASGPTEGQAYEQYF. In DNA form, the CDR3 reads TGCGCCAGCGGACCCACAGAGGGACAGGCCTACGAGCAGTACTTC. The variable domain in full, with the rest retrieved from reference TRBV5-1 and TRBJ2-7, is KAGVTQTPRYLIKTRGQQVTLSCSPISGHRSVSWYQQTPGQGLQFLFEYFSETQRNKGNFPGRFSGRQFSNSRSEMNVSTLELGDSALYLCASGPTEGQAYEQYFGPGTRLTVT.

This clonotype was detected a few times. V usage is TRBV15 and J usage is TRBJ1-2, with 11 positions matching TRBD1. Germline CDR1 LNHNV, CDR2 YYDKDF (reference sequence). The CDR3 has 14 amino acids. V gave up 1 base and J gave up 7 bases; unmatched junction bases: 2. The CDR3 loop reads CATSRVDRGRGYTF. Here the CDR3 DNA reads TGTGCCACCAGCAGAGTGGACAGGGGGCGTGGCTACACCTTC.